A single sample gave rise to the 9 T cell receptor beta chains below, sequenced in a study of T cell changes during pregnancy in multiple sclerosis. Produced via immunoSEQ multiplex PCR; TCRdb's table is partial and in-frame only. Among 50,000 or so clones, around 93% were seen once, and the ten largest hold roughly 2.3%. Specimen: peripheral blood, collected in the third trimester of pregnancy. All receptors derive from a female donor with multiple sclerosis, enrolled in a pregnancy study.

The rearrangement uses TRBV5-1 and TRBJ2-1, with TRBD2 identical over 10 bases. Germline assignment: CDR1 SGHRS and CDR2 YFSETQ. The CDR3 consists of 16 residues. Trimming at V came to 4 bases and at J to 4 bases, leaving 8 bases not matched to a gene. CDR3 DNA sequence: TGCGCCAGCAGCCGACCGGGGACTAGCGCGTACAATGAGCAGTTCTTC. Translation: CASSRPGTSAYNEQFF. The whole variable domain, remainder taken from reference TRBV5-1 and TRBJ2-1, is KAGVTQTPRYLIKTRGQQVTLSCSPISGHRSVSWYQQTPGQGLQFLFEYFSETQRNKGNFPGRFSGRQFSNSRSEMNVSTLELGDSALYLCASSRPGTSAYNEQFFGPGTRLTVL.

CDR3 coding DNA: TGTGCCGTACAGGGGTACTATGGCTACACCTTC. Its translation is CAVQGYYGYTF. The chain couples TRBV6-5 to TRBJ1-2; 7 nucleotides align to TRBD1. This CDR3 region has 11 residues. Per the germline V gene, CDR1 is MNHEY and CDR2 is SVGAGI. The V and J ends lost 11 bases and 3 bases, in that order; junction bases with no gene match: 3.

For the CDR3, the DNA is TGTGCCAGCAGCCAAGATCGCCCGACTAGCGGGTTGTACAATGAGCAGTTCTTC. Its protein product is CASSQDRPTSGLYNEQFF. This sequence joins TRBV14 and TRBJ2-1; 10 bases are a match to TRBD2. V was clipped by 0 bases and J by 4 bases; unmatched bases: 9. The CDR3 runs to 18 residues. Looked up from germline, CDR1 is SGHDN and CDR2 is FVKESK.

The chain links TRBV18 to TRBJ2-7; D unclear. The V end was cut by 3 bases, the J end by 6 bases, with 15 bases between. Germline V gene lookup returns CDR1 KGHSH and CDR2 LQKENI. CDR3 length equals 14 residues. DNA for the CDR3: TGTGCCAGCTCACCCCATGTCGGTCCTAGCGAGCAGTACTTC. Translating gives CASSPHVGPSEQYF.

The chain links TRBV18 to TRBJ1-4; TRBD1 matches 8 bases. Trimming took 4 bases from V and 8 from J; bases not matched to a gene: 9. The germline CDR1 and CDR2 sequences are KGHSH and LQKENI. There are 15 residues in the CDR3. This CDR3 is CASSLPTGVGEKLFF. The CDR3 DNA reads TGTGCCAGCTCACTCCCGACAGGGGTGGGAGAAAAACTGTTTTTT. Complete variable domain (other parts from reference TRBV18 and TRBJ1-4): NAGVMQNPRHLVRRRGQEARLRCSPMKGHSHVYWYRQLPEEGLKFMVYLQKENIIDESGMPKERFSAEFPKEGPSILRIQQVVRGDSAAYFCASSLPTGVGEKLFFGSGTQLSVL.

The J gene is TRBJ2-3, the V gene TRBV6-4, with 9 bases aligning to TRBD2. V lost 6 bases and J lost 5; bases outside the gene matches: 12. Germline lookup yields CDR1 MRHNA and CDR2 SNTAGT. CDR3 size: 16 residues. CDR3 in amino acids: CASSPSVAGGVDTQYF. DNA for the CDR3: TGTGCCAGCAGCCCAAGTGTTGCGGGAGGGGTAGATACGCAGTATTTT.

The chain joins TRBV27 to TRBJ2-1; 7 bases are shared with TRBD2. The J segment lost 8 bases and the V segment lost 5 bases, leaving 12 bases of the junction unmatched. CDR1 is MNHEY, CDR2 SMNVEV, per germline (reference sequence). This CDR3 has 15 residues. CDR3: CASSPLQGGSDEQFF. In DNA form, the CDR3 reads TGTGCCAGCAGTCCCCTCCAGGGCGGGAGCGATGAGCAGTTCTTC.

This clone was counted once. The chain recombines TRBV6-5 with TRBJ1-3; the match to TRBD1 covers 7 bases. V shed 4 bases, J shed 2 bases, and the junction held 5 bases outside the gene matches. The CDR3 is 15 residues long. Germline lookup yields CDR1 MNHEY and CDR2 SVGAGI. DNA for the CDR3: TGTGCCAGCAGTTCCACAGGGGTGGCTGGAAACACCATATATTTT. Protein product: CASSSTGVAGNTIYF.

Written as DNA, the CDR3 is TGTGCCAGCAGCTCAAGGCAGGCTAACCCTGGAAACACCATATATTTT. Translated, it gives CASSSRQANPGNTIYF. The rearrangement uses TRBV11-3 and TRBJ1-3; no reliable D call. This CDR3 region has 16 residues. Trimming removed 4 bases from V and 2 bases from J, with 15 bases in between. Germline CDR1 reads SGHNT; CDR2 reads YENEEA.